This T cell receptor (beta chain) was recovered during a study of shared clonotypes between healthy human individuals. Produced via immunoSEQ multiplex PCR; TCRdb's table is partial and in-frame only. In the table there are some 2.3 million clones, approximately 93% of which are singletons. Per the germline V gene, CDR1 is SGHKS and CDR2 is YYEKEE (reference sequence). The CDR3 is 15 amino acids. V lost 5 bases, J lost 2 bases, and 8 bases stayed unmatched. The sequencing input was naive CD4+ T cells from PBMCs. Subset reported: CD45RA+ positively selected. This rearrangement joins TRBV5-5 to TRBJ2-7; 9 nucleotides align to TRBD1. This receptor was taken from a man aged 18 to 29 in good health. Some clones in this sample may be carry-over from other donors' samples. The CDR3 protein is CASSLSGQGPYEQYF. The CDR3 DNA reads as TGTGCCAGCAGTCTGTCGGGACAGGGCCCCTACGAGCAGTACTTC. The full variable domain, completed using reference TRBV5-5 and TRBJ2-7, is DAGVTQSPTHLIKTRGQQVTLRCSPISGHKSVSWYQQVLGQGPQFIFQYYEKEERGRGNFPDRFSARQFPNYSSELNVNALLLGDSALYLCASSLSGQGPYEQYFGPGTRLTVT.